This T cell receptor (beta chain) emerged from a study of vaccination effects on CD4 cells after COVID-19. ViraFEST expansion of antigen-specific CD4+ T cells with viral peptide pools preceded sequencing. Investigators separated out CD4+ T cells once around nine days of culture had passed. People in the vaccine group had not been infected with SARS-CoV-2 before, and their nucleocapsid antibodies were negative. Repertoires were generated with immunoSEQ multiplex PCR, while TCRdb's copy carries only in-frame clones and drops some. Of tens of thousands of clones in the sample, under 75% were seen once. Remarks on this clone: Its antigen is still unknown.

The TCR comes from a human donor who received a COVID-19 vaccine. Source: CD4+ T cells from PBMCs cultured with HCoV-OC43 spike peptides, taken before COVID-19 vaccination. Subset given: HCoV-OC43 spike overlapping peptide pool stimulation.

CDR3 loop: CASTWGRRTGELFF. CDR3 in DNA: TGTGCCAGTACGTGGGGGAGGCGGACCGGGGAGCTGTTTTTT. The J gene is TRBJ2-2, the V gene TRBV19; possibly TRBD2 for D (6 bases). Trimming removed 7 bases from V and 5 bases from J, with 14 bases in between. The germline gives CDR1 LNHDA, CDR2 SQIVND (reference sequence). CDR3 length: 14 amino acids. Based on the CDR3 plus reference TRBV19 and TRBJ2-2, the full variable domain is DGGITQSPKYLFRKEGQNVTLSCEQNLNHDAMYWYRQDPGQGLRLIYYSQIVNDFQKGDIAEGYSVSREKKESFPLTVTSAQKNPTAFYLCASTWGRRTGELFFGEGSRLTVL.